This TCR beta chain was recovered during a study of shared clonotypes between healthy human individuals. Germline lookup yields CDR1 LNHNV and CDR2 YYDKDF (reference sequence). Trimming shortened V by 0 bases and J by 6 bases, and 17 bases separated the two germline ends. The CDR3 covers 16 residues. Across several immunoSEQ plates, the genomic DNA of each subset was split evenly. The sequenced material, unsorted PBMC DNA, was run on ten immunoSEQ deep assay plates. Method: immunoSEQ multiplex PCR; TCRdb's copy keeps in-frame clones and lacks some. The sample lists fewer than 500,000 clones, nearly 80% occurring once. It was tens of millions of PBMCs that unsorted samples used for genomic DNA.

The sequenced material came from PBMCs. The J gene is TRBJ2-5, the V gene TRBV15, with D maybe TRBD2 (5 bases). The TCR comes from a woman aged 40 to 50 in good health. Some clones in this sample may be carry-over from other donors' samples. CDR3 in DNA: TGTGCCACCAGCAGAGATCTCGGGGAAAACGAGAAGACCCAGTACTTC. As protein: CATSRDLGENEKTQYF.